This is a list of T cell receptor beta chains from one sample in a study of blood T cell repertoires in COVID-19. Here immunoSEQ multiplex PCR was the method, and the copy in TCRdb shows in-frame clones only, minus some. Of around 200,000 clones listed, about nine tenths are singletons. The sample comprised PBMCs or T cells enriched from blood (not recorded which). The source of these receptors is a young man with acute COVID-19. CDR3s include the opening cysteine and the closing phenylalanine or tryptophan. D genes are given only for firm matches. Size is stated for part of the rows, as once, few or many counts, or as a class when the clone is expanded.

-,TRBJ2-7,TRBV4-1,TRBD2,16,CASSQVVASGAYEQYF,TGCGCCAGCAGCCAAGTGGTAGCTAGCGGGGCCTACGAGCAGTACTTC
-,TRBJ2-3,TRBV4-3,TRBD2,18,CASSQAGTSGRGTDTQYF,TGCGCCAGCAGCCAAGCCGGGACTAGCGGGAGGGGCACAGATACGCAGTATTTT
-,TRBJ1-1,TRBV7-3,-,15,CASSLNPEGDTEAFF,TGTGCCAGCAGCTTAAACCCAGAGGGAGACACTGAAGCTTTCTTT
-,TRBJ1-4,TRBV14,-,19,CASSQDTIGNPRIGEKLFF,TGTGCCAGCAGCCAAGATACGATCGGGAACCCCCGAATAGGGGAAAAACTGTTTTTT
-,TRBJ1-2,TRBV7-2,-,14,CASSLEIGDNGYTF,TGTGCCAGCAGCTTAGAGATAGGGGATAATGGCTACACCTTC
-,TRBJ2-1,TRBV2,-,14,CASLGRGTYNEQFF,TGTGCCAGCCTCGGCAGGGGCACCTACAATGAGCAGTTCTTC
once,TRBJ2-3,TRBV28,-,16,CASSLPGQSSTDTQYF,TGTGCCAGCAGCCTACCTGGACAGAGTAGCACAGATACGCAGTATTTT
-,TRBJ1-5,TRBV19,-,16,CASSIDIAGVGQPQHF,TGTGCCAGTAGTATAGATATTGCAGGGGTCGGTCAGCCCCAGCATTTT
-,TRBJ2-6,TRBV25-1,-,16,CASSETTASGANVLTF,TGTGCCAGCAGTGAGACAACGGCCTCTGGGGCCAACGTCCTGACTTTC
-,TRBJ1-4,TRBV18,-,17,CASSPSSTDATNEKLFF,TGTGCCAGCTCACCAAGTTCTACAGATGCAACTAATGAAAAACTGTTTTTT
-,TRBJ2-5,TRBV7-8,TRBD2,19,CASSLAVASGNPMGETQYF,TGTGCCAGCAGCTTAGCGGTAGCTAGCGGGAATCCCATGGGGGAGACCCAGTACTTC
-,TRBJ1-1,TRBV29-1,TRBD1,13,CSVTGTGASAAFF,TGCAGCGTTACCGGGACAGGGGCGTCCGCAGCTTTCTTT
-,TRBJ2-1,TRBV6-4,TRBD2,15,CASSVIAGEGREQFF,TGTGCCAGCAGTGTCATAGCGGGAGAAGGTCGTGAGCAGTTCTTC
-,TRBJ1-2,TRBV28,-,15,CASTLDSPRNYGYTF,TGTGCCAGCACCCTGGACAGTCCACGAAACTATGGCTACACCTTC
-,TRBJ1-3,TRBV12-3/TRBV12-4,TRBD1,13,CASRDRVPDTIYF,TGTGCCAGCAGGGACAGGGTTCCGGACACCATATATTTT
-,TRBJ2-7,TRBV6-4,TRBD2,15,CASSDTGGRYYEQYF,TGTGCCAGCAGTGACACGGGAGGGAGATACTACGAGCAGTACTTC
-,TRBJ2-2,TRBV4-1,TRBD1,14,CASSNGQGAGELFF,TGCGCCAGCAGTAATGGACAGGGCGCCGGGGAGCTGTTTTTT
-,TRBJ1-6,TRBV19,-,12,CASSRVSSPLHF,TGTGCCAGTAGCAGGGTATCATCACCCCTCCACTTT
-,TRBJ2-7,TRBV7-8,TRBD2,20,CASSRRLAGLPSQGSYEQYF,TGTGCCAGCAGCCGCCGACTAGCGGGACTACCATCCCAGGGCTCCTACGAGCAGTACTTC
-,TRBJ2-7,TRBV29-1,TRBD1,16,CSVVVLRTGSPYEQYF,TGCAGCGTAGTAGTCCTTAGGACAGGGAGCCCCTACGAGCAGTACTTC